This note documents a single T cell receptor beta chain sequence. The table lists this clonotype with many counts. Its antigen is still unknown. The input lacks base qualities; no much larger clone sits a single base away. Ophthalmopathy patients had moderately to severely active disease, Clinical Activity Score of at least 3, NOSPECS grade of at least 4, and duration under 3 months. Exclusion was applied to patients with uncontrolled infections, other autoimmune diseases, pregnancy or lactation. Diagnoses were based on clinical symptoms, serum thyroxine and TRAb, thyroid ultrasound and orbital computed tomography. PBMCs were isolated from 10 ml of fresh peripheral blood by Ficoll-Paque density gradient centrifugation. Total RNA was extracted with Trizol reagent, and quality was checked on an Agilent 2100 Bioanalyzer. The entry originates in a study of T cells in Graves' hyperthyroidism and ophthalmopathy (dated by TCRdb to the late 2010s). Background for the entire study: Peripheral blood was collected at initial diagnosis, before any treatment. TCR V-J signatures able to tell the groups apart were searched for in a discovery cohort of approximately 95 patients, of whom approximately 40 had Graves' ophthalmopathy and more than 55 had stable Graves' hyperthyroidism. Prospective prediction of ophthalmopathy was tested in an independent validation cohort of under 20 hyperthyroidism patients and 17 patients who later progressed to ophthalmopathy. The approximately 95 discovery patients were divided at random into training and test sets in a 7:3 ratio. In six Graves' hyperthyroidism patients, the study also compared T-cell repertoires from thyroid tissue with T-cell repertoires from blood. After sampling, hyperthyroidism patients received methimazole starting at 30 mg daily, and ophthalmopathy patients received high-dose intravenous methylprednisolone. TCR Vbeta CDR3 sequencing of around 130 peripheral blood samples (over 40 ophthalmopathy, about 75 hyperthyroidism and around 17 progressor patients) is reported in the paper. Study-wide findings and limitations: Sample size was not statistically predetermined, and blinding of investigators to group allocation was not performed. Most expanded thyroid clonotypes (frequency above 0.001) were also detected in blood, suggesting blood repertoires may reflect thyroid immune responses. A model built on a 13 V-J signature distinguished ophthalmopathy from stable hyperthyroidism, reaching 85% to 90% sensitivity and around 82% specificity in cross-validation and 80%/75% in testing. In validation, the model predicted progression to ophthalmopathy with about 71% sensitivity and 72.22% specificity, a median of 6.5 months before onset.

The TCR beta CDR3 regions were amplified from the RNA transcripts. The TCR CDR3 was subjected to a first round of RT-PCR using the HTBI primer set and the Qiagen OneStep RT-PCR kit. The libraries were constructed in a second round of multiplex PCR and then size-selected and purified. Sequencing of the libraries was done on an Illumina HiSeq2000 using paired-end 100 bp reads. In the authors' own workflow: SOAPnuke was used to process the raw data, with reads discarded if the reads contained adapters or uncalled bases, had a mean Phred below 15, or lacked an exact constant-primer or identifier match. High-quality paired reads were merged with COPE v1.2.5, and unique nucleotide sequences were defined as clonotypes. Clonotypes were aligned to IMGT TRBV, TRBD and TRBJ reference segments using MiTCR v1.1. Analysis was restricted to V-J combinations with a frequency above 0.0001, which covered roughly 99% of repertoires. The TCS score was defined as the ratio of F50 (clonal expansion) to E x V (chaos), calculated using BLOSUM62-based TCRdist between CDR3 peptides within each V-J. Welch's t-statistics and random forest reduced 500 to 650 V-J features to 13, which were used in a naive Bayes classifier (R e1071). TCRdb trimmed public reads at Q25 via fastp, called clones via MiXCR and kept in-frame beta chains. Each CDR3 protein gets just one entry, which takes the most common genes and DNA from the rows behind it. The V and J calls, along with clone size, are taken from TCRdb and not from the paper's own processing. Recorded for this sample are around 370,000 distinct CDR3 sequences; approximately 17% of them occurred a single time. The ten largest clones take up 35% to 45% of the sample.

The germline V gene supplies CDR1 MNHNS and CDR2 SASEGT. After removal of 4 bases from V and 6 bases from J, the junction retains 5 bases not matched to a gene. Inclusive of the bounding cysteine and phenylalanine, the CDR3 is 14 residues long. The retained sequence is limited to the CDR3, 42 bases, with the frame set at the first base. This receptor was obtained from a man aged 18 to 29 with Graves' ophthalmopathy. The chain links TRBV6-1 with TRBJ2-1, with 8 bases matching TRBD1. Sequenced: blood. The CDR3 sequence is CASSGDRGVNEQFF. DNA sequence: TGTGCCAGCAGTGGAGACAGGGGAGTCAATGAGCAGTTCTTC.